The 16 T cell receptor beta chains below all came from one sample that was sequenced in a study of CD8 T cells in ankylosing spondylitis. TCRdb independently ran MiXCR on the 5' RACE reads; one entry per CDR3 protein. This sample has about 240,000 distinct CDR3 sequences, with 7.5% to 9% found just once. Sequencing used blood, either unsorted or a sorted T cell fraction (not recorded which). Receptor source: a male donor with ankylosing spondylitis or in good health (not recorded which).

The sample holds many counts of this clonotype. The rearrangement joins TRBV7-2 to TRBJ1-3, with D possibly matching TRBD1 (5 bases). Trimming pared 3 bases from V and 0 bases from J, leaving 12 bases between. Germline-derived CDR1 and CDR2 are SGHTA and FQGNSA. This CDR3 spans 16 amino acids. The CDR3 bases are TGTGCCAGCAGCTTCAGGGTTCTGGGCTCTGGAAACACCATATATTTT. Amino acids: CASSFRVLGSGNTIYF.

This clonotype has more than one count but fewer than ten. The V gene is TRBV20-1, the J gene TRBJ2-1; D possibly matches TRBD1 or TRBD2 (5 bases each). V lost 0 bases, J lost 2 bases, and 11 bases lay in between. Germline V CDR1 and CDR2: DFQATT, SNEGSKA (reference sequence). The CDR3 extends over 15 amino acids. In DNA form, the CDR3 reads TGCAGTGCTAGAGAGAAGCAGGGAGCCTACAATGAGCAGTTCTTC. Its protein is CSAREKQGAYNEQFF.

This clonotype was seen many times. The chain uses TRBV5-1 and TRBJ1-2; possible D gene TRBD1, 5 bases. The V end lost 4 bases, the J end lost 2 bases, and 15 bases lay between the germline ends. The germline gives CDR1 SGHRS, CDR2 YFSETQ. This CDR3 region has 15 residues. CDR3 sequence: CASSLGSTANYGYTF. The CDR3 DNA follows: TGCGCCAGCAGCCTTGGGTCGACAGCCAACTATGGCTACACCTTC.

This clonotype was seen many times. The rearrangement uses TRBV3-1 and TRBJ2-5; a weak D match, TRBD1 (5 bases). This CDR3 has 14 amino acids. The V end was cut by 5 bases, the J end by 2 bases, with 12 bases between. Germline V lookup: CDR1 LGHDT, CDR2 YNNKEL (reference sequence). This chain's CDR3 is CASSISRDQETQYF. DNA of the CDR3: TGTGCCAGCAGCATCTCCAGGGATCAAGAGACCCAGTACTTC.

There are many counts of this clonotype. This chain joins TRBV5-1 and TRBJ1-5, with D possibly TRBD1 on 5 matching bases. Germline assignment: CDR1 SGHRS and CDR2 YFSETQ. Trimming pared 0 bases from V and 6 bases from J, leaving 13 bases between. The CDR3 is 15 amino acids. The CDR3 protein is CASSLGGQLSQPQHF. The CDR3 coding sequence is TGCGCCAGCAGCTTGGGGGGCCAACTTAGTCAGCCCCAGCATTTT.

Remarks on this clonotype: A junction end diverges from the germline sequence, so it may reflect a read error. The rearrangement joins TRBV20-1 to TRBJ2-1; 8 bases are a match to TRBD2. Germline V gene sequence: CDR1 DFQATT, CDR2 SNEGSKA (reference sequence). The CDR3 consists of 17 residues. The CDR3 here is CCASSGAGDYLYNEQFF. The CDR3 nucleotides are TGCTGTGCTAGCTCGGGAGCGGGAGACTACCTTTACAATGAGCAGTTCTTC.

This clonotype was seen at least ten times. The V call is TRBV20-1, the J call TRBJ2-1; TRBD1 might be the D (5 bases). CDR1 DFQATT and CDR2 SNEGSKA come from the germline V gene (reference sequence). With 0 bases removed from V and 0 bases from J, the gap between germline ends came to 9 bases. This CDR3 contains 15 residues. CDR3 residues: CSARDGASSYNEQFF. The CDR3 bases are TGCAGTGCTAGAGATGGGGCGAGCTCCTACAATGAGCAGTTCTTC.

The V call is TRBV5-1, the J call TRBJ2-6; no clear D gene. Trimming pared 3 bases from V and 2 bases from J, leaving 6 bases between. CDR3 length: 14 amino acids. Looked up from germline, CDR1 is SGHRS and CDR2 is YFSETQ. CDR3 in amino acids: CASSSPTGANVLTF. CDR3 sequence (DNA): TGCGCCAGCAGCTCACCAACTGGGGCCAACGTCCTGACTTTC.

In its sample, this clonotype was seen many times. This chain uses TRBV5-5 with TRBJ2-3; a weak D match, TRBD2 (6 bases). Trimming cost V 0 bases and J 0 bases, with 8 bases left between them. This CDR3 is 15 amino acids long. Germline CDR1 reads SGHKS; CDR2 reads YYEKEE (reference sequence). CDR3 nucleotide sequence: TGTGCCAGCAGCTTGGTGGAGGGAAGCACAGATACGCAGTATTTT. This sequence encodes CASSLVEGSTDTQYF.

This sequence joins TRBV11-1 and TRBJ2-5; 10 bases are shared with TRBD2. CDR1 is SGHAT, CDR2 FQDESV, per germline (reference sequence). There are 18 residues in the CDR3. The V segment lost 7 bases and the J segment 2 bases; nucleotides outside the gene matches: 16. CDR3 nucleotide sequence: TGTGCCAGCACCAAAAGGTGGCTAGCGGGGGCCCTTCAAGAGACCCAGTACTTC. Amino acids: CASTKRWLAGALQETQYF.

This clonotype has a count of ten or more. The CDR3 here is CSARGATQETQYF. Here the CDR3 DNA reads TGCAGTGCTAGAGGGGCTACACAAGAGACCCAGTACTTC. This chain joins TRBV20-1 and TRBJ2-5, with D uncertain. V was pared by 1 base and J by 2 bases, with 8 bases between. The CDR3 runs to 13 residues. Germline CDR1 is DFQATT and CDR2 is SNEGSKA (reference sequence).

This clonotype was found a few times. The rearrangement uses TRBV24-1 and TRBJ2-1; 8 bases are shared with TRBD2. Germline-derived CDR1 and CDR2 are KGHDR and SFDVKD. The CDR3 consists of 16 residues. The V and J ends lost 4 bases and 6 bases, in that order; junction bases with no gene match: 10. CDR3 sequence (DNA): TGTGCCACCAGTGACCCGACTAGCGCCACACGCAATGAGCAGTTCTTC. This encodes CATSDPTSATRNEQFF.

This clonotype has a count of ten or more. The V gene is TRBV11-2, the J gene TRBJ2-4; 12 nucleotides agree with TRBD2. Trimming removed 2 bases from V and 0 bases from J; junction bases left unmatched: 5. The CDR3 consists of 18 residues. CDR1 and CDR2 (germline): SGHAT, FQNNGV. CDR3 region: CASSLTSGRPLAKNIQYF. The CDR3 region has the DNA TGTGCCAGCAGCTTAACTAGCGGGAGGCCCCTAGCCAAAAACATTCAGTACTTC.

This clonotype was seen many times. The chain combines TRBV5-1 with TRBJ2-2, with D perhaps TRBD1 or TRBD2 (5 bases each). Looked up from germline, CDR1 is SGHRS and CDR2 is YFSETQ. CDR3 length: 14 amino acids. V was shortened by 10 bases and J by 3 bases, with 16 bases between the two germline ends. CDR3 in DNA: TGCGCCTCTCAGCCCGGGACCCACACCGGGGAGCTGTTTTTT. It codes for CASQPGTHTGELFF.

This clonotype was counted only a few times. The chain joins TRBV5-4 to TRBJ2-7; 8 bases agree with TRBD1. The CDR3 consists of 15 residues. The junction had 12 bases not matched to a gene; V was cut back by 4 bases and J by 6 bases. Per the germline V gene, CDR1 is SGHNT and CDR2 is YYREEE (reference sequence). The CDR3 is CASSQGASFSGEQYF. The CDR3 nucleotides are TGTGCCAGCAGCCAGGGGGCGTCATTCAGCGGCGAGCAGTACTTC.

The chain joins TRBV6-1 to TRBJ2-7; D is possibly TRBD1 (5 bases). Trimming took 6 bases from V and 3 from J, leaving 21 bases between them. The germline V gene encodes CDR1 MNHNS and CDR2 SASEGT. The CDR3 consists of 16 residues. The CDR3 loop reads CASRTAKEQGFYEQYF. The CDR3 DNA reads as TGTGCCAGCAGGACGGCTAAGGAGCAGGGATTCTACGAGCAGTACTTC.